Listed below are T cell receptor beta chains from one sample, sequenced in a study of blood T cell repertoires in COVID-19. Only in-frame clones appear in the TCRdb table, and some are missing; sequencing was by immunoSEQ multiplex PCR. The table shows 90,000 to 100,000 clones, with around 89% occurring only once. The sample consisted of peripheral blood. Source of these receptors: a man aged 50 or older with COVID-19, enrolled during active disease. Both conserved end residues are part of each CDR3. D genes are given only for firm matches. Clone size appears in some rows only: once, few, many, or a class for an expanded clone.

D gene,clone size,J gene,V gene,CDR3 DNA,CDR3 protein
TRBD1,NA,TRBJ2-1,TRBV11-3,TGTGCCAGCAGCTATACAGGGGGTGAGCAGTTCTTC,CASSYTGGEQFF
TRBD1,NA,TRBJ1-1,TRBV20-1,TGCAGTGCTAGTATCGGACAGGGCACTGAAGCTTTCTTT,CSASIGQGTEAFF
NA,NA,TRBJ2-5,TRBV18,TGTGCCAGCTCACCACGGGATACAGGGGAGACCCAGTACTTC,CASSPRDTGETQYF
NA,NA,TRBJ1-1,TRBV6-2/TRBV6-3,TGTGCCAGCAGTTACGGTGTCAGGGTAAACTCTGAAGCTTTCTTT,CASSYGVRVNSEAFF
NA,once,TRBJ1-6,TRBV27,TGTGCCAGCAGCCGAGGGGGTATTGATTCACCCCTCCACTTT,CASSRGGIDSPLHF
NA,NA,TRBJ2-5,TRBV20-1,TGCAGTGCTATACATCAAGAGACCCAGTACTTC,CSAIHQETQYF
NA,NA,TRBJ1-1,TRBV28,TGTGCCAGCAGTCCCTCCTCTGGGGCGGGGGGGGACACTGAAGCTTTCTTT,CASSPSSGAGGDTEAFF
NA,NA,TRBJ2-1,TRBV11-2,TGTGCCAGCAGCCCCTCGGGGTTGTCGTACAATGAGCAGTTCTTC,CASSPSGLSYNEQFF
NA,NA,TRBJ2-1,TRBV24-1,TGTGCCACCAGTGATCCAGTACTAGGTTCCAACTACAATGAGCAGTTCTTC,CATSDPVLGSNYNEQFF
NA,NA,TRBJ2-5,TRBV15,TGTGCCACCAGCAGAGATTCGGGAACCACGAGGTTGGAGACCCAGTACTTC,CATSRDSGTTRLETQYF
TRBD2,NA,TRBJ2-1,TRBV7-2,TGTGCCAGCTCGGCTAGCGGGGGTTACAATGAGCAGTTCTTC,CASSASGGYNEQFF
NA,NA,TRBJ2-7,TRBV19,TGTGCCAGCGCCGTTCGAGGGTCCTACGAGCAGTACTTC,CASAVRGSYEQYF
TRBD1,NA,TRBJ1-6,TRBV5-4,TGTGCCAGCAGCTTGGTGGGACAGGTTAATTCACCCCTCCACTTT,CASSLVGQVNSPLHF
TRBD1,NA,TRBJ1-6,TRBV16,TGTGCCAGCAGCCAGGCTGGGACAGTTAATTCACCCCTCCACTTT,CASSQAGTVNSPLHF
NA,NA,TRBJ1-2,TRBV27,TGTGCCAGCAGTTTCAGTAATTCTAACTATGGCTACACCTTC,CASSFSNSNYGYTF
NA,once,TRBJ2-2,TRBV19,TGTGCCAGTATGAGGGGAGGGAACACCGGGGAGCTGTTTTTT,CASMRGGNTGELFF
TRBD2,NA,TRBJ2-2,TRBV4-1,TGCGCCAGCAGCCAGACTAGCGGGGGACCGAGGGAGCTGTTTTTT,CASSQTSGGPRELFF
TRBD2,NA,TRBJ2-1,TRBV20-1,TGCAGTGCTAGTCTTCGGGGGGGCCGGGGTGAGCAGTTCTTC,CSASLRGGRGEQFF